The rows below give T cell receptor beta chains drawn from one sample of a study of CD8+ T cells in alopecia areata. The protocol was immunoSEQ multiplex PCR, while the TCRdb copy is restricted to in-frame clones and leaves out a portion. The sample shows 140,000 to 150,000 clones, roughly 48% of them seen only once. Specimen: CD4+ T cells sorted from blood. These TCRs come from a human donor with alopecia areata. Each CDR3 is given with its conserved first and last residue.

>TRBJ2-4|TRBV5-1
CASSPGLEGKNIQYF
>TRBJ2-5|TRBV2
CASSWGSRQETQYF
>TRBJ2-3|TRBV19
CASRSSADTQYF
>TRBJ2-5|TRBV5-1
CASSMIAGLEETQYF
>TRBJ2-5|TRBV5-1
CASSDTSGKETQYF
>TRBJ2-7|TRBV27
CASSPGTGNEQYF
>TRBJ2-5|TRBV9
CASGGSQETQYF
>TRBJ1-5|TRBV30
CAWSVGSNQPQHF
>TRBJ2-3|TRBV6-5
CASSYFWTDTQYF
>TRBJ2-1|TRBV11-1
CASSFTGTGAYNEQFF
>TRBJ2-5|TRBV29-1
CSVRQGRETQYF
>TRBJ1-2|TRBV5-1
CASSLIMGEAYGYTF
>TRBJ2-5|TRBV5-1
CASSLTSQETQYF
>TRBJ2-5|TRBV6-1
CASSVRLPGSQYF
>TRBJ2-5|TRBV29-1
CSVRPLAGEETQYF
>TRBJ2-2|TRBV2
CASRQGYTGELFF
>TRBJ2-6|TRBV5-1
CASSLSLSGANVLTF
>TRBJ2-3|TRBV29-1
CSGDTQYF
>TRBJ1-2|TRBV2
CASSGTGKKYGYTF
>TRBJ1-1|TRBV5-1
CASSLGSKGTEAFF
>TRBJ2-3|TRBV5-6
CASSLGAGSGQDTQYF
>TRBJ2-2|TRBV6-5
CASSFWSTGELFF
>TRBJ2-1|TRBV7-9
CASSSGASGYNEQFF
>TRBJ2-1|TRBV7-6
CASSLYLANEQFF
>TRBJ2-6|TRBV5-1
CASSTGHRNSGANVLTF
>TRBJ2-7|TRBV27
CASSSYGSGATQQYF
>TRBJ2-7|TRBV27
CASSPIGPSYEQYF
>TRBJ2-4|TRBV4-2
CASSQVGTSGTLAKNIQYF
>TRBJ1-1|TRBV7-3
CASSLGGQNEAFF
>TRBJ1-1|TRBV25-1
CASSEYPNTEAFF
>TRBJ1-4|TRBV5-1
CASSFRDTSEKLFF
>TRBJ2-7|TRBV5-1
CASSLGPGPEPYEQYF
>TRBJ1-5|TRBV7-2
CASSLVGGGQPQHF
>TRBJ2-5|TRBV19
CASSIPPQETQYF
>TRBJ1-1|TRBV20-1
CSANRDTEAFF
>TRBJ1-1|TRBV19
CASSIALTEARREIF
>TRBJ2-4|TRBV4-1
CASSQEGDSLLNIQYF